The sequence of this TCR beta chain was determined in a study of human T cells and chemical hapten exposure. MiXCR, run by TCRdb on the RACE reads, gives a single entry per CDR3 protein. In the table there are about 70,000 distinct CDR3 sequences, 9.8% of which are singletons. Study results and caveats: Counts of expanded TCRs (at PT1) showed a positive correlation with patch test score.

In its sample, this clonotype was seen a few times. Its antigen is unidentified. Time point described: patch test 1, 2 weeks after DPC sensitization. Indicated treatment: therapeutic diphenylcyclopropenone sensitization with weekly scalp DPC. The CDR3 has 14 amino acids. The germline gives CDR1 GTSNPN, CDR2 SVGIG (reference sequence). The V gene lost 6 bases and the J gene lost 4 bases, with 18 bases spanning the gap. This clonotype was sampled from a woman aged 40-49 years with alopecia areata. Some clones in this sample may be carry-over from other donors' samples. This chain links TRBV30 with TRBJ1-1; D not resolved. The sample consisted of whole blood, taken in connection with sensitization to the hapten diphenylcyclopropenone (DPC). DNA of the CDR3: TGTGCCTGCCAGCTGGCGGGAAGGTCCACTGAAGCTTTCTTT. Protein product: CACQLAGRSTEAFF.